The 28 T cell receptor beta chains below all came from one sample that was sequenced in a study of cytomegalovirus exposure and HLA in healthy donors. Sequencing was performed with immunoSEQ multiplex PCR; in TCRdb, only in-frame clones are kept and a portion is missing. The profile shows about 160,000 clones, 70% to 90% of them singletons. Specimen: PBMCs. The receptors shown here come from a woman aged 18-29 years in good health and CMV-seronegative.

CDR3 amino acids: CATSRAPGEAFF. CDR3 sequence (DNA): TGTGCCACCAGCAGAGCCCCAGGGGAAGCTTTCTTT. The chain couples TRBV15 to TRBJ1-1; tentative D call: TRBD1 (5 bases). V lost 1 base to trimming and J lost 8 bases, with 8 bases between them. CDR3 size: 12 residues. The germline CDR1 and CDR2 sequences are LNHNV and YYDKDF (reference sequence).

The chain recombines TRBV11-2 with TRBJ1-1; D is perhaps TRBD1 (6 bases). The CDR3 spans 14 residues. V shed 3 bases and J shed 4 bases, with 12 bases lying between them. Germline values: CDR1 SGHAT, CDR2 FQNNGV. The CDR3 loop reads CASSFSGAATEAFF. In DNA form, the CDR3 reads TGTGCCAGCAGCTTTTCAGGGGCAGCCACTGAAGCTTTCTTT.

The chain combines TRBV4-2 with TRBJ2-7; TRBD2 matches 16 bases. V dropped 1 base and J dropped 2; count of bases not matched to a gene: 5. From germline, CDR1 is LGHNA and CDR2 YNFKEQ. This CDR3 is 18 amino acids long. CDR3 sequence: CASSQAGLAGGPTYEQYF. CDR3 DNA sequence: TGTGCCAGCAGCCAAGCGGGACTAGCGGGAGGGCCCACCTACGAGCAGTACTTC.

CDR3: CASSLGLEGWGYTF. In DNA form, the CDR3 reads TGTGCCAGCAGCTTAGGCCTGGAGGGCTGGGGCTACACCTTC. V gene TRBV11-2 combines with J gene TRBJ1-2; D remains unclear. The CDR3 runs to 14 residues. Looked up from germline, CDR1 is SGHAT and CDR2 is FQNNGV. V lost 1 base to trimming and J lost 8 bases, with 14 bases between them.

V and J are TRBV27 and TRBJ2-2, with 9 bases lining up with TRBD2. The V gene end was trimmed by 4 bases and the J gene end by 9 bases; junction bases not matched to a gene: 6. Germline assignment: CDR1 MNHEY and CDR2 SMNVEV (reference sequence). The CDR3 is 14 residues long. The CDR3 coding sequence is TGTGCCAGCAGTTGGTCGACTAGCGGCCGGGAGCTGTTTTTT. It encodes CASSWSTSGRELFF.

V is TRBV19 and J is TRBJ1-2, with 9 bases aligning to TRBD1. The germline gives CDR1 LNHDA, CDR2 SQIVND (reference sequence). V lost 5 bases to trimming and J lost 8 bases; unmatched junction nucleotides: 12. The CDR3 loop spans 15 amino acids. The CDR3 sequence is CASSWDHRGRRGYTF. The CDR3 DNA follows: TGTGCCAGTAGTTGGGATCACAGGGGGCGCAGAGGCTACACCTTC.

The V and J genes are TRBV5-6 and TRBJ2-7, with 11 bases lining up with TRBD2. Germline CDR1 reads SGHDT; CDR2 reads YYEEEE. The V gene end was trimmed by 0 bases and the J gene end by 0 bases; junction bases not matched to a gene: 11. CDR3 length: 19 amino acids. The CDR3 protein is CASSLVTSGSLSSSYEQYF. Here the CDR3 DNA reads TGTGCCAGCAGCTTGGTCACTAGCGGGAGCCTGTCGAGCTCCTACGAGCAGTACTTC.

This chain uses TRBV11-3 with TRBJ2-5; D possibly corresponds to TRBD1 (6 bases). This CDR3 has 13 amino acids. Looked up from germline, CDR1 is SGHNT and CDR2 is YENEEA. V shed 5 bases and J shed 6 bases, with 13 bases lying between them. The CDR3 DNA reads as TGTGCCAGCAGCAAACAGGGTGGACAGACCCAGTACTTC. It yields the protein CASSKQGGQTQYF.

The chain uses TRBV20-1 and TRBJ2-5; D call uncertain. The CDR3 loop spans 11 amino acids. V lost 5 bases and J 4 bases, leaving 8 bases between the germline ends. Germline V gene sequence: CDR1 DFQATT, CDR2 SNEGSKA (reference sequence). CDR3 residues: CSAEVGETQYF. As DNA, the CDR3 is TGCAGTGCTGAAGTCGGAGAGACCCAGTACTTC.

The gene calls are TRBV27 and TRBJ1-4; 11 bases are a match to TRBD1. The V gene end was trimmed by 5 bases and the J gene end by 8 bases; junction bases not matched to a gene: 7. Germline CDR1 and CDR2: MNHEY and SMNVEV (reference sequence). CDR3 size: 15 residues. CDR3 region: CASSVGQGAWEKLFF. In DNA form, the CDR3 reads TGTGCCAGCAGTGTCGGACAGGGGGCGTGGGAAAAACTGTTTTTT. The full variable domain, rest sourced from reference TRBV27 and TRBJ1-4, is EAQVTQNPRYLITVTGKKLTVTCSQNMNHEYMSWYRQDPGLGLRQIYYSMNVEVTDKGDVPEGYKVSRKEKRNFPLILESPSPNQTSLYFCASSVGQGAWEKLFFGSGTQLSVL.

This clone was picked up many times. This rearrangement joins TRBV6-1 to TRBJ2-1; TRBD2 aligns across 10 bases. The CDR3 has 16 amino acids. V trimming: 2 bases; J trimming: 6 bases; junction bases outside the gene matches: 7. CDR1 is MNHNS and CDR2 is SASEGT in the germline V gene. CDR3 sequence: CASSETPLAGVNEQFF. The DNA of the CDR3 is TGTGCCAGCAGTGAAACCCCCCTAGCGGGAGTCAATGAGCAGTTCTTC.

The chain couples TRBV29-1 to TRBJ1-2; no definite D call. Germline V gene data show CDR1 as SQVTM and CDR2 as ANQGSEA. The CDR3 contains 12 residues. Trimming cost V 4 bases and J 3 bases, with 9 bases left between them. CDR3 region: CSVGVDYYGYTF. The CDR3 bases are TGCAGCGTTGGTGTGGACTACTATGGCTACACCTTC. Looking up the rest from reference TRBV29-1 and TRBJ1-2 gives the full variable domain: SAVISQKPSRDICQRGTSLTIQCQVDSQVTMMFWYRQQPGQSLTLIATANQGSEATYESGFVIDKFPISRPNLTFSTLTVSNMSPEDSSIYLCSVGVDYYGYTFGSGTRLTVV.

J is TRBJ1-2 and V is TRBV29-1, with TRBD1 identical over 12 bases. This CDR3 contains 17 residues. Trimming at V came to 5 bases and at J to 0 bases, leaving 10 bases not matched to a gene. The germline CDR1 and CDR2 sequences are SQVTM and ANQGSEA. The CDR3 here is CSVPEGQGAISNYGYTF. CDR3 DNA sequence: TGCAGCGTTCCTGAGGGACAGGGGGCGATTTCTAACTATGGCTACACCTTC.

The DNA for the CDR3 is TGTGCCAGTAAGCATATCGGGGAGCTGTTTTTT. It codes for CASKHIGELFF. J is TRBJ2-2 and V is TRBV19; D gene unclear. The V end lost 7 bases, the J end lost 7 bases, and 7 bases lay between the germline ends. The CDR3 extends over 11 amino acids. The germline V gene has CDR1 LNHDA and CDR2 SQIVND (reference sequence). The full variable domain, in which reference TRBV19 and TRBJ2-2 provide the parts outside the CDR3, is DGGITQSPKYLFRKEGQNVTLSCEQNLNHDAMYWYRQDPGQGLRLIYYSQIVNDFQKGDIAEGYSVSREKKESFPLTVTSAQKNPTAFYLCASKHIGELFFGEGSRLTVL.

The chain has TRBV14 and TRBJ1-2; perhaps TRBD1 as D (5 bases). The germline gives CDR1 SGHDN, CDR2 FVKESK. The germline V and J ends were trimmed by 0 bases and 5 bases, with 16 bases remaining between them. This CDR3 is 16 amino acids long. Here the CDR3 reads CASSQDWSGYRYGYTF. The CDR3 DNA reads as TGTGCCAGCAGCCAAGATTGGTCAGGGTATAGGTATGGCTACACCTTC.

The sample holds a few counts of this clone. J is TRBJ2-7 and V is TRBV12-5; TRBD2 might be the D (6 bases). The germline gives CDR1 LGHNT, CDR2 FRNRAP. V dropped 5 bases and J dropped 6 bases, with 17 bases sitting between them. The CDR3 sequence is 14 residues long. The CDR3 sequence: CASGQSGSLSEQYF. CDR3 nucleotide sequence: TGTGCTAGTGGTCAATCCGGGAGCCTAAGCGAGCAGTACTTC.

V is TRBV7-9 and J is TRBJ2-1; 11 bases align to TRBD2. There are 14 residues in the CDR3. In germline, CDR1 is SEHNR, CDR2 FQNEAQ (reference sequence). Germline trimming cut 5 bases from V and 8 bases from J; bases unmatched to any gene: 5. The CDR3 reads CASSLSGRAHEQFF. The CDR3 DNA reads as TGTGCCAGCAGCCTTAGCGGGAGGGCCCATGAGCAGTTCTTC.

CDR3: CASSFAGAEAFF. The CDR3 DNA is TGTGCCAGCAGCTTCGCAGGCGCTGAAGCTTTCTTT. The chain recombines TRBV7-9 with TRBJ1-1; the D is unclear. Germline CDR1 and CDR2: SEHNR and FQNEAQ (reference sequence). The CDR3 has 12 residues. V was pared by 3 bases and J by 6 bases, with 8 bases between.

J is TRBJ2-1 and V is TRBV4-1; 11 bases fit TRBD2. This CDR3 is 17 amino acids long. Germline CDR1 reads MGHRA; CDR2 reads YSYEKL. J lost 2 bases, V lost 1 base, and 4 bases had no gene match. CDR3 sequence: CASSQVVSGGAYNEQFF. CDR3 in DNA: TGCGCCAGCAGCCAAGTAGTTAGCGGGGGGGCCTACAATGAGCAGTTCTTC.

This chain joins TRBV19 and TRBJ2-2; the D gene is possibly TRBD1 (8 bases). The V gene's germline CDR1 is LNHDA and CDR2 SQIVND (reference sequence). The CDR3 runs 15 residues. V dropped 1 base and J dropped 6 bases, with 12 bases sitting between them. CDR3 in DNA: TGTGCCAGTAGTATAGTAACAGGGGGGGCCGGGGAGCTGTTTTTT. It yields the protein CASSIVTGGAGELFF.

The chain is built from TRBV6-5 and TRBJ1-1; 7 bases map to TRBD1. CDR3 length: 13 residues. V was clipped by 8 bases and J by 0 bases; unmatched bases: 3. The V gene's germline CDR1 is MNHEY and CDR2 SVGAGI. The CDR3 DNA reads as TGTGCCAGCCAGGGACAGATGAACACTGAAGCTTTCTTT. Translated: CASQGQMNTEAFF.

This chain joins TRBV29-1 and TRBJ1-1; D is unclear. CDR1 is SQVTM and CDR2 is ANQGSEA in the germline V gene. The CDR3 is 13 amino acids. Trimming cost V 7 bases and J 2 bases, with 14 bases left between them. The CDR3 bases are TGCAGCGCCGCGAGGCCAGAAAACACTGAAGCTTTCTTT. Translated, it gives CSAARPENTEAFF.

The rearrangement uses TRBV4-3 and TRBJ1-3, with TRBD1 matching 7 bases. The CDR3 contains 17 residues. The germline gives CDR1 LGHNA, CDR2 YSLEER. V shed 4 bases, J shed 0 bases, and the junction held 9 bases outside the gene matches. CDR3 protein: CASSLNTGAFSGNTIYF. The CDR3 coding sequence is TGCGCCAGCAGCCTGAATACAGGGGCCTTCTCTGGAAACACCATATATTTT.

The count of this clone is one. V is TRBV18 and J is TRBJ2-3, with 9 bases matching TRBD2. Germline CDR1 KGHSH, CDR2 LQKENI. V lost 1 base and J lost 2; bases outside the gene matches: 10. This CDR3 comprises 18 residues. The CDR3 loop is CASSPLDIAGDVTDTQYF. Here the CDR3 DNA reads TGTGCCAGCTCACCACTCGATATAGCGGGAGATGTCACAGATACGCAGTATTTT.

The rearrangement uses TRBV4-3 and TRBJ2-3; 7 bases map to TRBD1. The J segment lost 3 bases and the V segment lost 3 bases, leaving 6 bases of the junction unmatched. The CDR3 loop spans 15 amino acids. Germline V gene sequence: CDR1 LGHNA, CDR2 YSLEER. The CDR3 loop is CASSHAGQVTDTQYF. CDR3 sequence (DNA): TGCGCCAGCAGCCACGCCGGACAGGTAACAGATACGCAGTATTTT.

This sequence joins TRBV7-8 and TRBJ2-7; 7 nucleotides agree with TRBD1. Germline CDR1 SGHVS, CDR2 FQNEAQ. Unmatched junction bases numbered 11, after V lost 3 bases and J lost 3 bases. This CDR3 comprises 16 residues. The CDR3 DNA reads as TGTGCCAGCAGCTTGCCTGAAACAGGGGTTCTCTACGAGCAGTACTTC. It codes for CASSLPETGVLYEQYF.

The genes are TRBV5-1 and TRBJ1-4; D is ambiguous. The germline gives CDR1 SGHRS, CDR2 YFSETQ. Trimming stripped 4 bases from V and 3 bases from J, with 13 bases between. The CDR3 sequence is 15 residues long. The CDR3 sequence is CASSQRGGANEKLFF. The CDR3 bases are TGCGCCAGCAGCCAGCGGGGTGGGGCTAATGAAAAACTGTTTTTT.

This chain links TRBV7-2 with TRBJ2-1; a weak D match, TRBD2 (7 bases). Germline-derived CDR1 and CDR2 are SGHTA and FQGNSA. The length of the CDR3 is 16 residues. The V and J ends lost 6 bases and 2 bases respectively, with 17 bases between them. The CDR3 here is CASRRGGSNTYNEQFF. The CDR3 DNA reads TGTGCCAGCAGAAGGGGGGGATCCAATACCTACAATGAGCAGTTCTTC.